This T cell receptor (beta chain) is drawn from a study of blood T cell repertoires in COVID-19. About the research overall: In each case, the material was cDNA or gDNA derived from T cells, B-cell-depleted T cells, or PBMCs.

The V and J ends lost 4 bases and 4 bases, in that order; junction bases with no gene match: 2. The CDR3 has 14 residues. Germline V lookup: CDR1 SGHDN, CDR2 FVKESK. The protocol was immunoSEQ multiplex PCR, while the TCRdb copy is restricted to in-frame clones and leaves out a portion. The data show 120,000 or so clones, 85% to 90% seen once. The chain links TRBV14 to TRBJ2-2, with 8 bases aligning to TRBD2. The receptor was isolated from a human donor in a cohort sampled during active COVID-19. Sequenced material: peripheral blood. This chain's CDR3 is CASSPGLGTGELFF. CDR3 sequence (DNA): TGTGCCAGCAGCCCGGGACTAGGCACCGGGGAGCTGTTTTTT.